This T cell receptor (beta chain) emerged from a study of blood T cell repertoires in COVID-19. Produced via immunoSEQ multiplex PCR; TCRdb's table is partial and in-frame only. The table lists approximately 300,000 clones, 80% to 90% of them singletons. The V segment lost 5 bases and the J segment 0 bases; nucleotides outside the gene matches: 7. This CDR3 has 16 amino acids. CDR1 and CDR2 (germline): SGHTA, FQGTGA. This receptor was taken from a man aged 18 to 29 who had recovered from COVID-19. The chain joins TRBV7-3 to TRBJ2-1, with TRBD2 matching over 7 bases. Sequencing was performed on peripheral blood. The CDR3 spells CASSLLAVSSYNEQFF. The CDR3 DNA is TGTGCCAGCAGCCTTCTAGCGGTGAGCTCCTACAATGAGCAGTTCTTC.